This paragraph covers one T cell receptor beta chain sequence. These data belong to a study of PD-1 blockade in classical Hodgkin lymphoma. Time point specified: newly diagnosed, previously untreated cHL patient sample. This CDR3 comprises 13 residues. CDR1 and CDR2 (germline): LNHDA, SQIVND (reference sequence). Trimming at V came to 10 bases and at J to 8 bases, leaving 7 bases not matched to a gene. Measured with immunoSEQ multiplex PCR; TCRdb has only the in-frame clones, and not every one. Here the sample spans some 70,000 clones, 93% being singletons. The receptor comes from a human donor with classical Hodgkin lymphoma. J is TRBJ1-4 and V is TRBV19, with 10 bases aligning to TRBD1. The sequenced material came from peripheral blood mononuclear cells (PBMCs). CDR3 loop: CATRGQGNEKLFF. DNA of the CDR3: TGTGCCACCAGGGGACAGGGGAACGAAAAACTGTTTTTT.